This entry lists 23 T cell receptor beta chains sequenced from one sample in a study of blood T cell repertoires in COVID-19. The repertoire was sequenced with immunoSEQ multiplex PCR; TCRdb's copy has only in-frame clones and lacks some. The sample has approximately 140,000 clones, about 90% seen once. The sample consisted of peripheral blood. The receptors originated from a woman aged 55-70 years with active or convalescent COVID-19.

This clone turned up a few times. J is TRBJ1-6 and V is TRBV5-1, with TRBD1 matching over 8 bases. V shed 4 bases, J shed 0 bases, and the junction held 9 bases outside the gene matches. The CDR3 has 18 residues. Germline assignment: CDR1 SGHRS and CDR2 YFSETQ. As DNA, the CDR3 is TGCGCCAGCAGCCGACAGGGGTTGGAGAGCTCCTATAATTCACCCCTCCACTTT. Protein: CASSRQGLESSYNSPLHF.

V gene TRBV4-1 combines with J gene TRBJ1-4, with 8 nucleotides matching TRBD1. Unmatched junction bases numbered 6, after V lost 1 base and J lost 8 bases. CDR3 length: 15 residues. From germline, CDR1 is MGHRA and CDR2 YSYEKL. The CDR3 reads CASSQVGHRGEKLFF. For the CDR3, the DNA is TGCGCCAGCAGCCAAGTCGGTCACAGGGGGGAAAAACTGTTTTTT.

The V gene is TRBV19, the J gene TRBJ1-2; D is possibly TRBD1 (6 bases). V dropped 3 bases and J dropped 7 bases, with 12 bases sitting between them. This CDR3 spans 13 amino acids. CDR1 and CDR2 (germline): LNHDA, SQIVND (reference sequence). As DNA, the CDR3 is TGTGCCAGTAGTATTACAGGGTTTTCTGGCTACACCTTC. Its protein product is CASSITGFSGYTF.

In its sample, this clone was seen many times. The rearrangement joins TRBV2 to TRBJ1-6, with 10 bases aligning to TRBD1. CDR3 size: 15 residues. The junction had 9 bases not matched to a gene; V was cut back by 8 bases and J by 8 bases. Per the germline V gene, CDR1 is SNHLY and CDR2 is FYNNEI. The CDR3 is CASDLRGQGDSPLHF. DNA of the CDR3: TGTGCCAGCGACTTAAGAGGACAGGGGGATTCACCCCTCCACTTT.

The chain employs TRBV13 and TRBJ1-3, with TRBD1 matching 11 bases. The germline gives CDR1 PRHDT, CDR2 FYEKMQ (reference sequence). CDR3 length: 16 residues. Trimming at V came to 4 bases and at J to 4 bases, leaving 6 bases not matched to a gene. The CDR3 here is CASSYGGQGAGNTIYF. CDR3 sequence (DNA): TGTGCCAGCAGCTACGGAGGACAGGGGGCCGGAAACACCATATATTTT.

The V and J genes are TRBV13 and TRBJ2-3, with D perhaps TRBD2 (6 bases). The CDR3 covers 14 residues. From germline, CDR1 is PRHDT and CDR2 FYEKMQ (reference sequence). V dropped 5 bases and J dropped 0 bases, with 9 bases sitting between them. The CDR3 protein is CASSPRGSTDTQYF. DNA of the CDR3: TGTGCCAGCAGCCCACGGGGGAGCACAGATACGCAGTATTTT.

This clone showed up just a few times. The genes are TRBV2 and TRBJ1-5, with D possibly being TRBD1 (6 bases). Germline V gene data show CDR1 as SNHLY and CDR2 as FYNNEI. The CDR3 length is 15 residues. V was pared by 6 bases and J by 1 base, with 13 bases between. The CDR3 DNA reads TGTGCCAGCAGCTTGGACAGAAGCAGCAATCAGCCCCAGCATTTT. Translation: CASSLDRSSNQPQHF.

The chain has TRBV6-2 or TRBV6-3 and TRBJ2-5; unclear D gene. Trimming pared 7 bases from V and 5 bases from J, leaving 17 bases between. Germline-derived CDR1 and CDR2 are MNHEY and SVGEGT. The length of the CDR3 is 14 residues. The CDR3 sequence: CASTPDSAGETQYF. The CDR3 coding sequence is TGTGCCAGCACCCCCGATTCCGCCGGTGAGACCCAGTACTTC.

The chain has TRBV27 and TRBJ1-6; 7 positions agree with TRBD1. In germline, CDR1 is MNHEY, CDR2 SMNVEV (reference sequence). The CDR3 covers 17 residues. V was pared by 4 bases and J by 4 bases, with 10 bases of the junction left unmatched. CDR3 nucleotide sequence: TGTGCCAGCAGTTACGTATCCGGGACAGCGTATAATTCACCCCTCCACTTT. Residues: CASSYVSGTAYNSPLHF.

The rearrangement uses TRBV25-1 and TRBJ1-4; maybe TRBD1 (5 bases). With 8 bases removed from V and 8 bases from J, the gap between germline ends came to 15 bases. The CDR3 length is 13 residues. Germline V gene lookup returns CDR1 MGHDK and CDR2 SYGVNS. CDR3 amino acids: CASGGTYGEKLFF. DNA of the CDR3: TGTGCCAGCGGGGGGACCTATGGGGAAAAACTGTTTTTT.

The genes are TRBV20-1 and TRBJ1-2; 7 nucleotides agree with TRBD1. The trim removed 6 bases at V and 9 bases at J, leaving 7 bases unmatched. Germline CDR1 reads DFQATT; CDR2 reads SNEGSKA (reference sequence). This CDR3 region has 11 residues. Here the CDR3 DNA reads TGCAGTGCCGACAGGGAATATAGCTACACCTTC. Its translation is CSADREYSYTF.

The genes are TRBV30 and TRBJ1-5, with a possible D match to TRBD1 (6 bases). From germline, CDR1 is GTSNPN and CDR2 SVGIG (reference sequence). This CDR3 is built from 13 residues. V was cut by 3 bases and J by 3 bases, with 9 bases left in between. CDR3 nucleotides: TGTGCCTGGAGGGGGGCATTCAATCAGCCCCAGCATTTT. Amino acids: CAWRGAFNQPQHF.

This chain links TRBV24-1 with TRBJ1-5; 8 bases agree with TRBD1. This CDR3 has 16 amino acids. The germline V gene has CDR1 KGHDR and CDR2 SFDVKD. V was pared by 4 bases and J by 0 bases, with 4 bases of the junction left unmatched. The CDR3 loop is CATSDPDRDSNQPQHF. The CDR3 DNA sequence: TGTGCCACCAGTGACCCGGACAGGGATAGCAATCAGCCCCAGCATTTT.

V gene TRBV4-3 combines with J gene TRBJ2-1; possible D gene TRBD2, 5 bases. Trimming removed 3 bases from V and 9 bases from J, with 6 bases in between. Germline V gene data show CDR1 as LGHNA and CDR2 as YSLEER. CDR3 size: 11 residues. Here the CDR3 reads CASSHRGEQFF. CDR3 in DNA: TGCGCCAGCAGCCACCGGGGTGAGCAGTTCTTC.

This clone was recorded once. This chain connects TRBV5-1 to TRBJ1-1; 8 bases line up with TRBD1. This CDR3 spans 14 amino acids. The ends lost 4 bases at V and 3 bases at J; junction bases unmatched: 5. The germline gives CDR1 SGHRS, CDR2 YFSETQ. CDR3 region: CASSKDRGHTEAFF. The CDR3 DNA reads TGCGCCAGCAGCAAAGACAGGGGACACACTGAAGCTTTCTTT.

The chain has TRBV6-5 and TRBJ1-1; possibly TRBD1 for D (6 bases). CDR1 MNHEY and CDR2 SVGAGI come from the germline V gene. V was cut by 8 bases and J by 11 bases, with 12 bases left in between. The CDR3 sequence is 10 residues long. CDR3 in DNA: TGTGCCAGCTACAGGGATTCGGCTTTCTTT. Protein: CASYRDSAFF.

The gene calls are TRBV5-1 and TRBJ1-4; 7 bases are a match to TRBD1. The germline V gene has CDR1 SGHRS and CDR2 YFSETQ. V shed 6 bases, J shed 6 bases, and the junction held 8 bases outside the gene matches. This CDR3 contains 14 residues. The CDR3 region has the DNA TGCGCCAGCACCAGGGGCACAGGGGATGAAAAACTGTTTTTT. It yields the protein CASTRGTGDEKLFF.

This rearrangement joins TRBV5-4 to TRBJ2-3, with 8 bases fitting TRBD2. CDR1 and CDR2 from the germline V gene are SGHNT and YYREEE (reference sequence). CDR3 length equals 16 residues. J was trimmed by 0 bases and V by 4 bases; bases with no gene match: 7. The DNA for the CDR3 is TGTGCCAGCAGCCCGGCGCGGGGGGCTAGCACAGATACGCAGTATTTT. Amino acids: CASSPARGASTDTQYF.

The chain carries TRBV7-3 and TRBJ2-2, with TRBD1 as a possible D gene (5 bases). V was pared by 5 bases and J by 5 bases, with 15 bases between. Looked up from germline, CDR1 is SGHTA and CDR2 is FQGTGA. This CDR3 contains 15 residues. As DNA, the CDR3 is TGTGCCAGCAGCATACCTCTTTCAGGGACCGGGGAGCTGTTTTTT. Its protein is CASSIPLSGTGELFF.

The rearrangement links TRBV5-1 to TRBJ2-5; D is unclear. Germline lookup yields CDR1 SGHRS and CDR2 YFSETQ. V lost 2 bases, J lost 1 base, and 6 bases lay in between. The CDR3 runs 13 residues. CDR3 DNA sequence: TGCGCCAGCAGCTTTGGCAGCCAAGAGACCCAGTACTTC. This codes for CASSFGSQETQYF.

This chain links TRBV19 with TRBJ2-7; maybe TRBD1 (6 bases). With 4 bases removed from V and 3 bases from J, the gap between germline ends came to 10 bases. In germline, CDR1 is LNHDA, CDR2 SQIVND (reference sequence). CDR3 length: 13 amino acids. The CDR3 coding sequence is TGTGCCAGTAGTACCGGGACACTCTACGAGCAGTACTTC. The encoded protein is CASSTGTLYEQYF.

V gene TRBV6-6 combines with J gene TRBJ1-6; D may be TRBD1 (5 bases). CDR1 MNHNY and CDR2 SVGAGI come from the germline V gene (reference sequence). V lost 5 bases to trimming and J lost 7 bases, with 12 bases between them. The CDR3 sequence is 14 residues long. CDR3 amino acids: CASSIRGSNSPLHF. The CDR3 bases are TGTGCCAGCAGTATTAGGGGTAGCAATTCACCCCTCCACTTT.

V is TRBV7-9 and J is TRBJ1-4; D is uncertain. CDR3 length equals 15 residues. The germline V gene encodes CDR1 SEHNR and CDR2 FQNEAQ (reference sequence). Trimming took off 5 bases at V and 8 bases at J, with 18 bases between the two ends. The CDR3 protein is CASSLLEGLKEKLFF. For the CDR3, the DNA is TGTGCCAGCAGCCTCTTGGAGGGATTAAAAGAAAAACTGTTTTTT. Combining the CDR3 with reference TRBV7-9 and TRBJ1-4 gives the whole variable domain DTGVSQNPRHKITKRGQNVTFRCDPISEHNRLYWYRQTLGQGPEFLTYFQNEAQLEKSRLLSDRFSAERPKGSFSTLEIQRTEQGDSAMYLCASSLLEGLKEKLFFGSGTQLSVL.